These 13 T cell receptor beta chains originate from one sample sequenced in a study of patients and donors after allogeneic stem cell transplantation. One entry per CDR3 protein results from TCRdb running MiXCR on the RT-PCR reads. Of hundreds of thousands of distinct CDR3 sequences in the sample, 16% were seen once. Sequencing used blood, either unsorted or a sorted T cell fraction (not recorded which). The receptors come from a human donor who was either an allogeneic HSCT recipient or a stem cell or donor lymphocyte infusion donor (not recorded which). It is not recorded whose cells these are; they may come from a transplant donor.

The chain couples TRBV3-1 to TRBJ2-2, with 7 bases lining up with TRBD1. This CDR3 contains 16 residues. Per germline, CDR1 LGHDT and CDR2 YNNKEL (reference sequence). The junction had 8 bases not matched to a gene; V was cut back by 6 bases and J by 1 base. The CDR3 loop is CASSRTGVRNTGELFF. The CDR3 coding sequence is TGTGCCAGCAGTCGAACAGGGGTTAGGAACACCGGGGAGCTGTTTTTT. Using reference TRBV3-1 and TRBJ2-2 for the parts outside the CDR3, the full variable domain is DTAVSQTPKYLVTQMGNDKSIKCEQNLGHDTMYWYKQDSKKFLKIMFSYNNKELIINETVPNRFSPKSPDKAHLNLHINSLELGDSAVYFCASSRTGVRNTGELFFGEGSRLTVL.

There are a few counts of this clonotype. The rearrangement uses TRBV18 and TRBJ2-7, with 8 nucleotides matching TRBD2. This CDR3 has 13 amino acids. Germline V gives CDR1 KGHSH, CDR2 LQKENI. V shed 6 bases and J 3 bases; nucleotides not matched to a gene: 4. The CDR3 DNA reads TGTGCCAGCTCTATCGGGGGGGTCTACGAGCAGTACTTC. Protein sequence: CASSIGGVYEQYF.

This clonotype was picked up many times. The chain recombines TRBV10-3 with TRBJ2-2, with D tentatively TRBD1 (6 bases). Germline values: CDR1 ENHRY, CDR2 SYGVKD. Deletions cut 7 bases from V and 0 bases from J, with 15 bases between. The CDR3 covers 16 residues. CDR3 protein: CAINYGQFPNTGELFF. CDR3 nucleotides: TGTGCCATCAACTATGGACAGTTTCCGAACACCGGGGAGCTGTTTTTT.

The V call is TRBV20-1, the J call TRBJ1-3; D is unclear. The germline V and J ends were trimmed by 4 bases and 2 bases, with 9 bases remaining between them. Germline CDR1 reads DFQATT; CDR2 reads SNEGSKA (reference sequence). The CDR3 contains 13 residues. The CDR3 sequence is CSANTGAGNTIYF. CDR3 coding DNA: TGCAGTGCTAACACCGGAGCTGGAAACACCATATATTTT.

The V and J genes are TRBV12-3 or TRBV12-4 and TRBJ1-6; the D is unclear. The V gene lost 6 bases and the J gene lost 5 bases, with 8 bases spanning the gap. There are 13 residues in the CDR3. The CDR3 bases are TGTGCCAGCAGCGTGACCAATAATTCACCCCTCCACTTT. Encoded protein: CASSVTNNSPLHF.

This clonotype was seen only a few times. The rearrangement joins TRBV12-3 or TRBV12-4 to TRBJ2-2; D is ambiguous. Trimming shortened V by 7 bases and J by 5 bases, and 8 bases separated the two germline ends. CDR3 length: 12 amino acids. The CDR3 region has the DNA TGTGCCAGCAACTTAGGGACCGGGGAGCTGTTTTTT. As protein: CASNLGTGELFF.

This clonotype has more than one count but fewer than ten. J is TRBJ1-5 and V is TRBV5-1, with 8 positions matching TRBD1. V shed 4 bases and J 6 bases; nucleotides not matched to a gene: 6. This CDR3 comprises 14 residues. Germline V CDR1 and CDR2: SGHRS, YFSETQ. The CDR3: CASSQQGEGQPQHF. Here the CDR3 DNA reads TGCGCCAGCAGCCAACAGGGGGAAGGTCAGCCCCAGCATTTT.

This clonotype appeared a few times. The chain recombines TRBV4-2 with TRBJ1-1; tentatively, D is TRBD1 (5 bases). V was pared by 2 bases and J by 5 bases, with 18 bases between. The CDR3 contains 16 residues. Germline V gene sequence: CDR1 LGHNA, CDR2 YNFKEQ. The chain's CDR3 is CASSQSGKRGLTEAFF. DNA for the CDR3: TGTGCCAGCAGCCAAAGCGGAAAGAGGGGCTTGACTGAAGCTTTCTTT.

This clonotype came up a few times. This chain joins TRBV30 and TRBJ2-7, with no clear D. Trimming pared 1 base from V and 3 bases from J, leaving 4 bases between. Looked up from germline, CDR1 is GTSNPN and CDR2 is SVGIG (reference sequence). CDR3 size: 11 residues. CDR3 bases: TGTGCCTGGAGTGCCAGCTACGAGCAGTACTTC. Translated, it gives CAWSASYEQYF.

The chain combines TRBV30 with TRBJ2-6; 8 bases are a match to TRBD1. V dropped 0 bases and J dropped 0; count of bases not matched to a gene: 10. The CDR3 sequence is 19 residues long. Germline loops: CDR1 GTSNPN, CDR2 SVGIG (reference sequence). CDR3 protein: CAWSVLIGQGISGANVLTF. As DNA, the CDR3 is TGTGCCTGGAGTGTTCTAATCGGACAGGGAATCTCTGGGGCCAACGTCCTGACTTTC.

The chain carries TRBV4-1 and TRBJ2-7; D remains unclear. CDR1 MGHRA and CDR2 YSYEKL come from the germline V gene. The CDR3 is 13 residues long. V lost 3 bases and J lost 3, with 9 bases in between. The CDR3 loop is CASSQTTSYEQYF. The DNA of the CDR3 is TGCGCCAGCAGCCAGACGACAAGCTACGAGCAGTACTTC.

This clonotype turned up a few times. CDR3 loop: CASSQRGLAPDNEQFF. CDR3 coding DNA: TGTGCCAGCAGCCAAAGAGGGCTAGCGCCCGACAATGAGCAGTTCTTC. The rearrangement joins TRBV4-2 to TRBJ2-1, with D perhaps TRBD2 (6 bases). The V end lost 2 bases, the J end lost 5 bases, and 16 bases lay between the germline ends. Germline CDR1 and CDR2: LGHNA and YNFKEQ. The CDR3 is made up of 16 amino acids.

In this sample, this clonotype turned up a few times. The V call is TRBV18, the J call TRBJ2-1; D is possibly TRBD1 (6 bases). Trimming cost V 4 bases and J 0 bases, with 10 bases left between them. There are 15 residues in the CDR3. In germline, CDR1 is KGHSH, CDR2 LQKENI. The CDR3 DNA is TGTGCCAGCTCACACCGGGACACCTCCTACAATGAGCAGTTCTTC. Translated, it gives CASSHRDTSYNEQFF.